Detailed here is one T cell receptor beta chain. The sample comes from a study of blood T cell repertoires in COVID-19. At the level of the study: Donors in the United States, Italy and Spain gave samples during acute or convalescent COVID-19. Sources were T cells, B-cell-depleted T cells, or PBMCs; the material itself was cDNA or gDNA.

Germline CDR1 MDHEN, CDR2 SYDVKM. With 7 bases removed from V and 0 bases from J, the gap between germline ends came to 9 bases. The CDR3 sequence is 14 residues long. The authors' processing: Amplifying reference gene primers gave estimates of nucleated cell counts. Here immunoSEQ multiplex PCR was the method, and the copy in TCRdb shows in-frame clones only, minus some. V, J and clone size derive from that table, while D and trimming were established from the DNA sequence. The data hold tens of thousands of clones, with roughly 90% observed a single time. Input material: peripheral blood. The chain combines TRBV28 with TRBJ2-2; TRBD1 is a possible D gene (6 bases). The receptor was isolated from a human donor with active COVID-19. The donor label of this sample is uncertain. CDR3 DNA sequence: TGTGCCAGCATCGAGGGGGCGAACACCGGGGAGCTGTTTTTT. This translates into CASIEGANTGELFF.